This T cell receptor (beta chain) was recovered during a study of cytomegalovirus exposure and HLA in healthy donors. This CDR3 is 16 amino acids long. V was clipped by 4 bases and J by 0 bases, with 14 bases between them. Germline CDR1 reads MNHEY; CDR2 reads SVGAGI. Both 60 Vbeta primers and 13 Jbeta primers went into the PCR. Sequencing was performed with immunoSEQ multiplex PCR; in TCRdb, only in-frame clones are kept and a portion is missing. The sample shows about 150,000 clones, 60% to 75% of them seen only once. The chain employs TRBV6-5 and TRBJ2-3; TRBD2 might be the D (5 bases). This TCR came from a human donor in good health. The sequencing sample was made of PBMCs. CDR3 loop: CASSLGSGGSTDTQYF. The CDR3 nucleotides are TGTGCCAGCAGTTTAGGGTCCGGAGGCAGCACAGATACGCAGTATTTT.